This T cell receptor beta chain was sequenced for a study of blood T cell repertoires in COVID-19. At the level of the study: Samples of COVID-19 (acute and convalescent) were obtained from the United States, Italy and Spain.

On this clone itself: The sample contains more than one DNA sequence encoding this CDR3.

Under the authors' procedure: By means of reference gene primer amplification, nucleated cell counts were estimated. Sequencing was performed with immunoSEQ multiplex PCR; in TCRdb, only in-frame clones are kept and a portion is missing. That table gives V, J and clone size, and the DNA gave D and trimming. The table shows approximately 440,000 clones, with 90% occurring only once. Membership in each cohort depended on participant-reported clinical history. Recovered status in Cohort 3 required two negative PCRs, clearance, or symptom resolution. The CDR3 consists of 13 residues. Germline V gene sequence: CDR1 MNHEY, CDR2 SVGAGI. V was clipped by 6 bases and J by 5 bases; unmatched bases: 6.

V usage is TRBV6-5 and J usage is TRBJ1-1; 7 nucleotides agree with TRBD1. Specimen: PBMCs or T cells enriched from blood (not recorded which). This TCR came from a man younger than 35 who had recovered from COVID-19. CDR3 sequence: CASSRTGGTEAFF. The CDR3 region has the DNA TGTGCCAGCAGCCGGACAGGAGGTACTGAAGCTTTCTTT.